The entry that follows covers one T cell receptor beta chain sequence. The sample holds a few counts of this clone. The target of this receptor is not known. The record has no base qualities; no much larger clone is one base away. The cohort was made up of around 720 healthy bone marrow donors. Cohort members were all nominally healthy when sampled, although unrecorded immune exposures were likely present. The donor tested CMV seropositive and was one of the 289 seropositive cohort members. Every donor gave a peripheral blood sample, and the peripheral blood mononuclear cells from that sample were used for TCR beta sequencing. The Qiagen DNeasy Blood Extraction Kit was used to extract genomic DNA from the blood cell samples. The data stem from a study of cytomegalovirus exposure and HLA in healthy donors (dated 2017 in TCRdb). Regarding the complete study: In an earlier analysis of roughly 590 of the donors, 276 Gb of sequence data and about 110 million unique TCR beta sequences from 180 million or so T cells were reported. Approximately 300 gigabases of sequencing data and around 80 million unique TCR sequences made up an early release that covered several hundred HLA-typed donors. The genetic ancestry cluster associated with self-reported Caucasian donors included roughly four fifths of the approximately 400 genotyped donors. The study aimed to test whether cataloging public T cell receptors could reveal signatures of past pathogen exposure. The T cell repertoires of 700 or so subjects were profiled by immunosequencing and related to cytomegalovirus serostatus. In addition to the first cohort of 666 subjects, a separate validation cohort of 130 or so different subjects was used. To predict cytomegalovirus infection status, the study brought together high-throughput TCR immunosequencing, statistical association of individual TCRs with disease status, and machine learning. In a later analysis, previously published TCR beta repertoires from roughly 710 donors were re-analyzed and high-resolution HLA genotyping was added so that TCR occurrence patterns could be studied. The later analysis used no new phenotypic data to find candidate immune exposures, relying instead on TCR beta sequences and their occurrence across donors. In an earlier analysis of roughly 580 of the donors, high-throughput TCR beta sequencing was used to judge whether each TCR beta V gene segment behaved as functional or pseudogenic. Alongside the repertoire data, information on donor age, sex, ethnicity and CMV serostatus was compiled. A later genetic analysis used genome-wide SNP genotypes for about 60% of the roughly 700 donors, treating that subset as a discovery cohort. Every discovery cohort repertoire had been produced on one sequencing platform. Class I and class II HLA loci were covered by the typing at four-digit resolution. Typing coverage varied by locus: about 620-630 donors for A, B, C, DRB1 and DQB1; more than 500 for DQA1; more than 600 for DPA1; 450 to 480 for DPB1. About 5 DR-DQ haplotypes were handled as single units for association and clustering, since linkage in the cohort was strong. Among 350 to 400 genotyped donors of the cohort, an average of roughly 240,000 unique TCR beta nucleotide sequences were sequenced per donor, roughly 20% of them non-productive. On the study overall, not on this receptor specifically: A group of highly shared sequence variants was considered likely to be a technical artifact of the sequencing pipeline. An earlier analysis of approximately 530 of the donors showed that most TCR beta V segments appeared in productive rearrangements either about 87% or about 30% of the time, which broadly matched IMGT annotations. Some IMGT-functional V segments, including TRBV6-2 and TRBV6-3, could not be told apart with the 87-base-pair reads, so those segments were excluded. At a false discovery rate of 0.05, a later analysis linked fewer than 20,000 TCR beta sequences to specific HLA alleles. Only TCR beta chains were sequenced in this cohort, and the absence of alpha or paired-chain data limited detectable features. HLA typing was unavailable for some donors at each locus, so association tests used only the typed subset. In vitro tests confirmed that three of the cytomegalovirus-associated TCR beta chains recognize cytomegalovirus antigens. Strong co-occurrence of HLA alleles, especially DR and DQ, made assigning TCR associations to individual alleles difficult. Correlated functional status among segregating V segments might be attributable to linkage disequilibrium, but an unknown experimental factor could not be ruled out. In a later analysis, HLA-associated TCR beta chains were found to be more clonally expanded and to have lower generation probabilities than equally common non-associated chains. Most CMV-associated TCR beta chains appeared to be HLA-restricted in a later analysis, and the HLA associations seemed to be driven largely by CMV exposure. It was suggested by the authors that the approach could potentially be generalized to other disease states and immunological phenotypes. A later analysis reported that several top co-occurrence clusters appeared linked to parvovirus B19, influenza, CMV and Epstein-Barr virus. A later analysis found that TCR association rates varied across HLA loci, with DRB1 alleles showing the most associated TCRs and HLA-C alleles the fewest. Most TCR sequences were observed very rarely across donors, whereas some public TCRs were present in many individuals. Sequencing depth was assumed to be roughly uniform across donors in the presence/absence analyses, though that assumption may not hold. A further reported finding was that TCR beta sequences accurately predicted the HLA-A and HLA-B alleles for most subjects in the first cohort. According to a later genetic analysis, donors in an Asian-associated ancestry cluster had fewer N-insertions in productive TCRs than the approximately 650-donor mean. V-gene and J-gene trimming of TCR beta chains was associated with a missense DCLRE1C variant in a later genetic analysis, and the association was replicated in an independent cohort. The only immune exposure information available for the cohort was CMV serostatus. In both the original and validation cohorts, the classifier was reported to diagnose cytomegalovirus status with high specificity and sensitivity. A total of 150 to 200 TCR beta chains were listed by the study as associated with cytomegalovirus. Because counts were too low, more than 15 rarely observed V segments, including chromosome 9 orphons, were left out of the earlier analysis of a few hundred of the donors.

The CDR3 contains 14 residues, cysteine and phenylalanine counted. Solely the CDR3 DNA is kept, with 42 bases framed from the first base. V loses 3 bases, J loses 4 bases, and the germline ends lie 9 bases apart. From the germline V gene, CDR1 is SGHNT and CDR2 is YENEEA. Libraries were prepared through the immunoSEQ multiplex PCR assay. A mixture of 60 forward primers for TCR Vbeta segments and 13 reverse primers for TCR Jbeta segments was used in the multiplex PCR. Amplification of the CDR3 region of rearranged TCR beta genes was performed with a multiplex PCR assay on genomic DNA. The Illumina HiSeq System was used to sequence the amplified TCR beta libraries as 87-base-pair reads. As for how the authors treated the data: Across the roughly 700 repertoires, a later analysis counted 75 million to 90 million unique TCR beta chains, roughly 11 million of which were shared by at least two donors. Raw reads were error-corrected and collapsed into unique sequences by a nearest-neighbor algorithm in which closely related sequences were merged to remove PCR and sequencing errors. CDR3 sequences were aligned to IMGT reference sequences to assign V, D and J gene segments. Each retained sequence needed at least a six-nucleotide match to both a V gene segment and a J gene segment. Rearrangements were called productive when the CDR3 lacked stop codons and stayed in frame with V and J; all others were non-productive. CDR3 was defined by IMGT convention, running from the second conserved V-encoded cysteine to the conserved J-encoded phenylalanine. In an earlier analysis of approximately 590 of the donors, sequences lacking an unambiguous match to a single V gene segment were excluded. In an earlier analysis of approximately 550 of the donors, V segments were called functional above 56.7% productive rearrangements and were called segregating when the between-donor standard deviation exceeded 5%. To diagnose cytomegalovirus status from the catalog of TCR beta chain sequences, a statistical classification framework was built. V and J gene assignment, in a later analysis, came from comparing TCR nucleotide sequences with IMGT/GENE-DB human TR gene sequences. A later analysis assigned CDR3 sequences and most-parsimonious VDJ recombination scenarios with the TCRdist pipeline. In a later analysis, every TCR beta chain was defined by the combination of its CDR3 amino acid sequence and its V-gene family, and reads without a unique V-gene family were dropped. A later analysis removed 592 highly shared, low-generation-probability nucleotide sequences to deal with suspected cross-contamination and a sequencing artifact. For each public chain, a later analysis derived a clonal expansion index from normalized ranks of inferred template counts within each repertoire. In a later analysis, generation probabilities were computed using a VDJ recombination model fitted to out-of-frame rearrangements, and the results were checked against IGoR. In a later analysis, TCR-TCR, TCR-HLA and TCR-CMV co-occurrence was scored with hypergeometric tests, and a repertoire-size bias correction was applied to TCR pairs. In a later analysis, false discovery rates were estimated by permuting HLA or CMV assignments 20 times. In a later analysis, co-occurring TCRs were grouped using DBSCAN, and TCRdist sequence similarity was added for clustering within HLA-allele-positive subsets. Repertoires with fewer than 30,000 or more than 120,000 public chains were left out of co-occurrence clustering, as were several repertoires with anomalous nucleotide sharing. Entries here come from immuneACCESS through TCRdb and include only in-frame sequences with V and J called. Some clones fail to appear in such tables; in the studies checked, an unresolved V gene covers under half of the shortfall, and the cause of the remainder is unknown. D and trimming come from the DNA, and the V and J calls and clone size come from that table. The table for this sample lists over 100,000 clones; around 64% of them were counted only once. The ten largest clones add up to just over 8.5% of the sample.

The sequence came from a man younger than 45 in good health and CMV-seropositive. The material sequenced was PBMCs. This receptor chain uses TRBV11-3 and TRBJ2-2; the D gene is possibly TRBD2, with 6 bases matching. The CDR3 sequence is CASSLGLSTGELFF. The nucleotides are TGTGCCAGCAGCTTGGGACTTTCCACCGGGGAGCTGTTTTTT.